The clone carrying this T cell receptor (beta chain) was recorded a few times. What it binds is not known. This record belongs to a study of blood T cells in healthy people across ages. Notes on the study in general: What prevented conclusive comparison of naive and antigen-experienced cells was that PBMCs were unsorted.

With a J-beta primer mix and a sample-barcoded 5' primer, a second PCR ran about 7 to 11 cycles. TCRdb reanalysed the 5' RACE reads using MiXCR and keeps one entry per CDR3 protein. The top ten hold 7% to 9% of the sample, which has some 1.4 million distinct CDR3 sequences, roughly 40% seen once. The sample was blood. The TCR originated in a woman aged 18-29 years in good health.

The CDR3 region has the DNA TGTGCCAGCAGCGTAGCTTTGACAGGGGACTACGAGCAGTACTTC. It codes for CASSVALTGDYEQYF. The chain joins TRBV9 to TRBJ2-7; 8 bases map to TRBD1. CDR1 and CDR2 from the germline V gene are SGDLS and YYNGEE. The CDR3 runs 15 residues. The trim removed 0 bases at V and 3 bases at J, leaving 5 bases unmatched.